A single T cell receptor beta chain is shown here with its context. This likely comes from a read error, as the CDR3 has no conserved phenylalanine or tryptophan at its end. Sequencing was performed on unsorted PBMC DNA using ten immunoSEQ deep assay plates. Clones were read by immunoSEQ multiplex PCR, and TCRdb kept only the in-frame ones, dropping some. This sample has about half a million clones, with approximately 81% found just once. This sample stems from a study of shared clonotypes between healthy human individuals. The receptor comes from a woman aged 40 to 50 in good health. Some clones in this sample may be carry-over from other donors' samples. Sequenced input: PBMCs.

The CDR3 nucleotides are TGCAGCGTTGCGGCCCACAGTTACGAGCAGTACTCC. This gives the protein CSVAAHSYEQYS. J is TRBJ2-7 and V is TRBV29-1; no firm D call. Germline loops: CDR1 SQVTM, CDR2 ANQGSEA. V was shortened by 4 bases and J by 4 bases, with 11 bases between the two germline ends. The CDR3 consists of 12 residues.